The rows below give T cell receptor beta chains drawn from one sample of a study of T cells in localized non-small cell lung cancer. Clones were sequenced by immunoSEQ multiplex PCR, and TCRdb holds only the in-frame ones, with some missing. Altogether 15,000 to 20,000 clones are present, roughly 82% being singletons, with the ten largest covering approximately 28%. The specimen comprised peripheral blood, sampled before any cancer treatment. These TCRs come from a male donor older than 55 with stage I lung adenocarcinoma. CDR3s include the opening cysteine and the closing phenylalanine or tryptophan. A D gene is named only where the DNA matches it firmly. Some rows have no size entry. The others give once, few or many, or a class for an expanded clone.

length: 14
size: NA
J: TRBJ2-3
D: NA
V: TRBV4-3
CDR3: CASSQDGGTDTQYF
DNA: TGCGCCAGCAGCCAAGATGGCGGCACAGATACGCAGTATTTT

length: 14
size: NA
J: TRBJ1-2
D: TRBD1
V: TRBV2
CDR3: CASSDPGTAYGYTF
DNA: TGTGCCAGCAGTGACCCCGGGACAGCCTATGGCTACACCTTC

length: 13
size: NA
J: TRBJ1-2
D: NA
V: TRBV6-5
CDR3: CASSPGPSYGYTF
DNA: TGTGCCAGCAGTCCGGGACCCAGCTATGGCTACACCTTC

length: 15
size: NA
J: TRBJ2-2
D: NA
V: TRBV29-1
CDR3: CSVVKTTSTTGELFF
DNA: TGCAGCGTTGTAAAGACCACCTCAACCACCGGGGAGCTGTTTTTT

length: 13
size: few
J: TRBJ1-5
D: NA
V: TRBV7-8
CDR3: CASSLGVNQPQHF
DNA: TGTGCCAGCAGCTTAGGGGTTAATCAGCCCCAGCATTTT

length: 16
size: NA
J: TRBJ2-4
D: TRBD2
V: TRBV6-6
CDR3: CASSYPSGGALNIQYF
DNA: TGTGCCAGCAGTTACCCGAGCGGGGGGGCTTTGAACATTCAGTACTTC

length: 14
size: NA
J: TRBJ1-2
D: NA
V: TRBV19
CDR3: CASSPSLQNYGYTF
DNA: TGTGCCAGTAGTCCCTCGTTGCAAAACTATGGCTACACCTTC

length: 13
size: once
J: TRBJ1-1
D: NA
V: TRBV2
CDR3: CASSDRELAEAFF
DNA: TGTGCCAGCAGTGATAGGGAATTGGCTGAAGCTTTCTTT

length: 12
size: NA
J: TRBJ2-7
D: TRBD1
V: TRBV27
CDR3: CASRDRGHEQYF
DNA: TGTGCCAGCCGGGACAGGGGCCACGAGCAGTACTTC

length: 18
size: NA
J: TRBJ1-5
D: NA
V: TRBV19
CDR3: CASSLNPLSSYSNQPQHF
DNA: TGTGCCAGTAGTCTCAACCCCCTTTCCAGTTATAGCAATCAGCCCCAGCATTTT

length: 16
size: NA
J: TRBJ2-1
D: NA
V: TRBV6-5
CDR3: CASSYVDPSSYNEQFF
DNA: TGTGCCAGCAGTTACGTTGATCCGAGCTCCTACAATGAGCAGTTCTTC

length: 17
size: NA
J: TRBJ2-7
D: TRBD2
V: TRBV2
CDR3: CASSKGLAVRSSYEQYF
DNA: TGTGCCAGCAGCAAGGGACTAGCGGTTAGGAGCTCCTACGAGCAGTACTTC

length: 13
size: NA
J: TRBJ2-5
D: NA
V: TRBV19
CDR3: CASSIAGEETQYF
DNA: TGTGCCAGTAGTATAGCAGGGGAAGAGACCCAGTACTTC

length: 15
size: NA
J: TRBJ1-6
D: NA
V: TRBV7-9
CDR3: CASSLVSGVDSPLHF
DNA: TGTGCCAGCAGCTTAGTGAGTGGGGTAGATTCACCCCTCCACTTT

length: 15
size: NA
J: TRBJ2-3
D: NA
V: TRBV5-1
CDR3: CASSLETGVTDTQYF
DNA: TGCGCCAGCAGCTTGGAAACGGGAGTGACAGATACGCAGTATTTT

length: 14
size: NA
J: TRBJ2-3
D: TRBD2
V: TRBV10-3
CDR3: CAISSGGGSDTQYF
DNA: TGTGCCATCAGTAGCGGGGGGGGATCAGATACGCAGTATTTT

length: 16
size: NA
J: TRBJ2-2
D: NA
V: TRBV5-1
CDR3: CASSPPTGMNTGELFF
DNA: TGCGCCAGCAGCCCGCCAACAGGGATGAACACCGGGGAGCTGTTTTTT

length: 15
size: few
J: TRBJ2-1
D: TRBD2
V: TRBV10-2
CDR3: CASSESGLARNEQFF
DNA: TGCGCCAGCAGTGAGTCGGGACTAGCTAGAAATGAGCAGTTCTTC

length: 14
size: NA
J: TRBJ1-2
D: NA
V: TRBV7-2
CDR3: CASSLGARFYGYTF
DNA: TGTGCCAGCAGCTTAGGGGCCAGATTTTATGGCTACACCTTC

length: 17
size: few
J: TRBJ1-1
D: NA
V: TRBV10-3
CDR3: CAISESLGKDPGTEAFF
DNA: TGTGCCATCAGTGAGTCCCTGGGCAAGGACCCTGGGACTGAAGCTTTCTTT

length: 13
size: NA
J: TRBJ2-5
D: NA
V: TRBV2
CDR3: CASSGSQGGTQYF
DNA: TGTGCCAGCAGCGGCTCCCAGGGAGGGACCCAGTACTTC

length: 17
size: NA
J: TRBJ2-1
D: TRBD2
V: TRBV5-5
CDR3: CASSLPRLAGGGGEQFF
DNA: TGTGCCAGCAGCTTGCCGCGACTAGCGGGAGGGGGAGGTGAGCAGTTCTTC

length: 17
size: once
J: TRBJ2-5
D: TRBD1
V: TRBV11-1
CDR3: CASSLTPTGTGTETQYF
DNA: TGTGCCAGCAGCTTAACCCCGACCGGGACAGGGACAGAGACCCAGTACTTC

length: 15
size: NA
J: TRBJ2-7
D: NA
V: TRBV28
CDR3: CASSLLTSRSYEQYF
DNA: TGTGCCAGCAGTTTATTGACTAGTCGATCCTACGAGCAGTACTTC

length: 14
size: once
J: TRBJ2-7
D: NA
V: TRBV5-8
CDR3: CASSLTNLYDEQYF
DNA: TGTGCCAGCAGCTTGACCAACCTTTACGACGAGCAGTACTTC

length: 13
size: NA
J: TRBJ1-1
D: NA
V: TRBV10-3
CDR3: CAISDAQGGEAFF
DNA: TGTGCCATCAGTGATGCACAGGGTGGTGAAGCTTTCTTT